One and the same sample provided the 9 T cell receptor beta chains below, sequenced in a study of T cell responses to AZD1222 COVID-19 vaccine (dated by TCRdb to about 2021). The library came from the immunoSEQ multiplex PCR assay. The source is immuneACCESS, and TCRdb retained only in-frame sequences with V and J called. Part of the clones is not carried over; for the studies checked, unresolved V genes explain less than half of this, and the remainder is unexplained. Here the sample has 85,000 to 130,000 clones; 70% to 90% occur a single time. Of the sample, 16% is held by the ten largest clones. The time point tag for this specimen amounts to: baseline before first vaccination. Sequencing was performed on peripheral blood, taken on day 0 of AZD1222 vaccination. The receptors were gathered from an adult in good health.

This chain connects TRBV19 to TRBJ2-1; 10 bases map to TRBD1. Germline CDR1 reads LNHDA; CDR2 reads SQIVND (reference sequence). V shed 7 bases, J shed 8 bases, and the junction held 11 bases outside the gene matches. The CDR3 is 15 amino acids. The CDR3 nucleotides read TGTGCCAGTACCTTGACGGGACAGGGGTACTATGAGCAGTTCTTC. Residues: CASTLTGQGYYEQFF.

The V and J genes are TRBV5-1 and TRBJ1-1, with D perhaps matching TRBD1 (5 bases). This CDR3 spans 15 amino acids. Trimming took 0 bases from V and 2 from J, leaving 11 bases between them. Per germline, CDR1 SGHRS and CDR2 YFSETQ. CDR3 DNA sequence: TGCGCCAGCAGCTTGGCCTCGGGGGGTAACACTGAAGCTTTCTTT. Translated, it gives CASSLASGGNTEAFF.

The J gene is TRBJ1-1, the V gene TRBV5-1; D call uncertain. The germline V gene has CDR1 SGHRS and CDR2 YFSETQ. Deletions cut 2 bases from V and 4 bases from J, with 12 bases between. The CDR3 is made up of 14 amino acids. The DNA for the CDR3 is TGCGCCAGCAGCTTTGAGGCTTCCTTCACTGAAGCTTTCTTT. Translating gives CASSFEASFTEAFF.

The J gene is TRBJ2-4, the V gene TRBV24-1; the match to TRBD1 covers 10 bases. V shed 5 bases, J shed 3 bases, and the junction held 6 bases outside the gene matches. The CDR3 extends over 16 amino acids. Germline CDR1 and CDR2: KGHDR and SFDVKD. As DNA, the CDR3 is TGTGCCACCAGTGGTAGACAGGGGGCTGGCAAAAACATTCAGTACTTC. It yields the protein CATSGRQGAGKNIQYF.

The chain links TRBV24-1 to TRBJ2-3; TRBD2 agrees at 7 bases. V lost 4 bases to trimming and J lost 5 bases; unmatched junction nucleotides: 11. Germline CDR1 and CDR2: KGHDR and SFDVKD. The CDR3 totals 16 residues. CDR3 nucleotide sequence: TGTGCCACCAGTGACTCCACTAGCGTGAGAGAAGATACGCAGTATTTT. Protein: CATSDSTSVREDTQYF.

Only a few counts were recorded for this clone. The CDR3 DNA reads as TGTGCCAGCAGTAGGGACAGGGGGCCGAATGAAAAACTGTTTTTT. This gives the protein CASSRDRGPNEKLFF. The genes are TRBV2 and TRBJ1-4, with 12 positions matching TRBD1. Germline CDR1 is SNHLY and CDR2 is FYNNEI. This CDR3 contains 15 residues. V lost 5 bases to trimming and J lost 5 bases; unmatched junction nucleotides: 3.

The chain recombines TRBV30 with TRBJ2-4, with D unresolved. V was trimmed by 1 base and J by 8 bases, leaving 9 bases between them. Germline CDR1 and CDR2: GTSNPN and SVGIG (reference sequence). This CDR3 region has 12 residues. The CDR3 is CAWSGIVDIQYF. The CDR3 DNA is TGTGCCTGGAGTGGAATCGTGGACATTCAGTACTTC.

V usage is TRBV6-5 and J usage is TRBJ1-6; 9 nucleotides match TRBD1. Per the germline V gene, CDR1 is MNHEY and CDR2 is SVGAGI. V was pared by 3 bases and J by 10 bases, with 10 bases of the junction left unmatched. CDR3 size: 16 residues. CDR3 DNA sequence: TGTGCCAGCAGTTATCGACCCGGGACAGGGAGATCACCCCTCCACTTT. It is translated as CASSYRPGTGRSPLHF.

The CDR3 coding sequence is TGTGCCAGCAGCTTAGTGGGGTCAGCCTCGGGGGAGCAGTACTTC. It translates to CASSLVGSASGEQYF. The rearrangement links TRBV11-2 to TRBJ2-7; D might be TRBD2 (5 bases). The CDR3 length is 15 residues. Germline V CDR1 and CDR2: SGHAT, FQNNGV. Trimming pared 1 base from V and 7 bases from J, leaving 17 bases between.